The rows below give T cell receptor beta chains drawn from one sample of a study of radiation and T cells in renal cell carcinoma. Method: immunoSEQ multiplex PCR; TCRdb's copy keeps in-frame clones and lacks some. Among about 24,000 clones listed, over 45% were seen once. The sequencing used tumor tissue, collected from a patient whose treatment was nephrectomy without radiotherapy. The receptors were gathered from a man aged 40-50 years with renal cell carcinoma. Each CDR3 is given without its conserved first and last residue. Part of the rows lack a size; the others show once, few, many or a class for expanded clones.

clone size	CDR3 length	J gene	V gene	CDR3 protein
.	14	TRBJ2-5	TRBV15	ATSRDSGQGRETQY
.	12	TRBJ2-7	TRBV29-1	SVEGDSSSYEQY
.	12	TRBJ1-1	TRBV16	ASSRRTANTEAF
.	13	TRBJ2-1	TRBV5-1	ASSLGGDSYNEQF
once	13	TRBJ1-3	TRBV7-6	ASSSGTGAGNTIY
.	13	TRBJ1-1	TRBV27	ASSLSLGLNTEAF
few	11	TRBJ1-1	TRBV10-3	AIRDLQGRQAF
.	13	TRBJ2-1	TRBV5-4	ASSRIGREGNEQF
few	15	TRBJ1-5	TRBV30	AWSVGHLFGVNQPQH
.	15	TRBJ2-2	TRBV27	ASSLSRGYSNTGELF
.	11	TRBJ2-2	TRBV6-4	ASSDSSAGELF
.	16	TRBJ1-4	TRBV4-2	ASSLGLGRGTTNEKLF
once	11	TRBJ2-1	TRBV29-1	SVDLASYNEQF
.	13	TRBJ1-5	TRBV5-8	ASSGGDTSNQPQH
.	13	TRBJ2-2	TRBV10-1	ASSERTGLTGELF
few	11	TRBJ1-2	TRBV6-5	ASSYGTNYGYT
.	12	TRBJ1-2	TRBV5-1	ASSVDGSNYGYT
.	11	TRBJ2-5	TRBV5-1	ASSFTGEETQY
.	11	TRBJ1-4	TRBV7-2	ASSLGGGGIVF
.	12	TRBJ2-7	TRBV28	ASRVDRGYYEQY
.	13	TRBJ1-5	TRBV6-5	ASSITQGGGQPQH
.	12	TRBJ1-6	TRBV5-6	ASSTPGRKVPLH
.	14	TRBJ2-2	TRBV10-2	AITLGSGRGTGELF
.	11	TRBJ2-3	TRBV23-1	ASSHVRADTQY
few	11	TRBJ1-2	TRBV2	ASTQTGDYGYT
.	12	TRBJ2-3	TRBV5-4	ASSPGTRTDTQY
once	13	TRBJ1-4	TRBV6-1	ASRSGLESLEKLF
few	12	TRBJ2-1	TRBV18	ASSPTSLYNEQF
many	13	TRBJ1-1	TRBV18	ASSPAGVMNTEAF
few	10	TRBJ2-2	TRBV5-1	ASNPNFGELF
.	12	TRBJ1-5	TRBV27	ASSPGQGNQPQH
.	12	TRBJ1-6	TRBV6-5	ASRATEDNSPLH
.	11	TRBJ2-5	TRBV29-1	SVENRQGGTQY